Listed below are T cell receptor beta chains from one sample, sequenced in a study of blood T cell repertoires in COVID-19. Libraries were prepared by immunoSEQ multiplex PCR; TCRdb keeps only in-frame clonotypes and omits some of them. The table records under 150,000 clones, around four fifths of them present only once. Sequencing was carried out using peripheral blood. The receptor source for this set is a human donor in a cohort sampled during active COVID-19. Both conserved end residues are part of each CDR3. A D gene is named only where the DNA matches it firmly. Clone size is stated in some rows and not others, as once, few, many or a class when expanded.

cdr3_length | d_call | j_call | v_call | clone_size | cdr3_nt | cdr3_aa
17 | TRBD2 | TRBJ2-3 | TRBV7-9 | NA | TGTACCAGCAGCTTAGCCGCTAGCGGGGACCCACTATATACGCAGTATTTT | CTSSLAASGDPLYTQYF
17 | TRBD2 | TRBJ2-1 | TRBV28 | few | TGTGCCAGCAGCTCTAGGACTAGCGGGTTCTCCTACAATGAGCAGTTCTTC | CASSSRTSGFSYNEQFF
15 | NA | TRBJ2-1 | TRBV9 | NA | TGTGCCAGCAGCGCAATTTCCACAGGGAACAATGAGCAGTTCTTC | CASSAISTGNNEQFF
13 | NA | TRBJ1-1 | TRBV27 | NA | TGTGCCAGCAGTTTAGCAGAGAACACTGAAGCTTTCTTT | CASSLAENTEAFF
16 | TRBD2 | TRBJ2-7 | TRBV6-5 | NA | TGTGCCAGCAGTTGGGGACTAGCGGGAGTAGGTAACGAGCAGTACTTC | CASSWGLAGVGNEQYF
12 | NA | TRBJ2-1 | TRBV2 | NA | TGTGCCAGCAGCGCGGCCTACAATGAGCAGTTCTTC | CASSAAYNEQFF
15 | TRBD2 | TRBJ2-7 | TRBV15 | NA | TGTGCCACCAAAAGACTAGCGGGATCCTCCTACGAGCAGTACTTC | CATKRLAGSSYEQYF
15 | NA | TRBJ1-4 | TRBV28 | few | TGTGCCAGCAGGGGGAGGGGGGCAACTAATGAAAAACTGTTTTTT | CASRGRGATNEKLFF
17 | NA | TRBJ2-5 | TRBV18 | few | TGTGCCAGCTCACCAATCCCTTACCCTCGAGGCCGGGAGACCCAGTACTTC | CASSPIPYPRGRETQYF
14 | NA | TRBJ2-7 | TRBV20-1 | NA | TGCAGTGCTAGTAGGAGGGAAGGTCTAGGGGAGCAGTACTTC | CSASRREGLGEQYF
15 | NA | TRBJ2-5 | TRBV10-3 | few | TGTGCCATCAGTGATTCCACAGGGTACCAAGAGACCCAGTACTTC | CAISDSTGYQETQYF
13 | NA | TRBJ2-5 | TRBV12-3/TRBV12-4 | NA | TGTGCCAGCAGTTTTAGCGTCCAAGAGACCCAGTACTTC | CASSFSVQETQYF
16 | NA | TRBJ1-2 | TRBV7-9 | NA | TGTGCCAGCAGCCTAAACGGAATGGGACGGAGGGATGGCTACACCTTC | CASSLNGMGRRDGYTF
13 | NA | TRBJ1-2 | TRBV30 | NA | TGTGCCTGGGAGAGGTCAGGGTACGATGGCTACACCTTC | CAWERSGYDGYTF
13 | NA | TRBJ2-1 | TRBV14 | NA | TGTGCCAGCAGCCTCTCACCCGGAGGTGAGCAGTTCTTC | CASSLSPGGEQFF
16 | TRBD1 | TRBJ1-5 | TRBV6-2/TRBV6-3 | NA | TGTGCCAGCAGTTACTCCCCGGGACAGATAAATCAGCCCCAGCATTTT | CASSYSPGQINQPQHF
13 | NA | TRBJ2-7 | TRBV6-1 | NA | TGTGCCAGCAGTGAAGCACAGTTCTACGAGCAGTACTTC | CASSEAQFYEQYF
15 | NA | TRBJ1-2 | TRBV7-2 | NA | TGTGCCAGCAGCTCTAGGGGTTCCATTAACTATGGCTACACCTTC | CASSSRGSINYGYTF
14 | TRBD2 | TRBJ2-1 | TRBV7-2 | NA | TGTGCCAGCAGCTTAGGACTAGCGCCTCCTGAGCAGTTCTTC | CASSLGLAPPEQFF
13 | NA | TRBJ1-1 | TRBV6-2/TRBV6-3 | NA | TGTGCCAGCAGTCAGGGATTGGGCACTGAAGCTTTCTTT | CASSQGLGTEAFF
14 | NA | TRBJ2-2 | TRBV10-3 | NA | TGTGCCATCAGTGAGACAGGGCGGTCCGGGGAGCTGTTTTTT | CAISETGRSGELFF
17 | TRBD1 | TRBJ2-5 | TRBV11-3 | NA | TGTGCCAGCAGCTTAGGAGGGGGCGCGCTGAGACAAGAGACCCAGTACTTC | CASSLGGGALRQETQYF
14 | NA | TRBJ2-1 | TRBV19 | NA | TGTGCCAGTAGTATGATTGGGGGGTACAATGAGCAGTTCTTC | CASSMIGGYNEQFF
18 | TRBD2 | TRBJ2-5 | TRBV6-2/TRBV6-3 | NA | TGTGCCAGCAGTTTCTCGGGACTAGCGGGAGGGCCTCTGGAGACCCAGTACTTC | CASSFSGLAGGPLETQYF
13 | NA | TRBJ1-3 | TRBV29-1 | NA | TGCAGCGTTGAAGGCAGCTCTGGAAACACCATATATTTT | CSVEGSSGNTIYF
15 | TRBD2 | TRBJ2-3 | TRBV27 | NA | TGTGCCAGCAGTTTTTCGCGGGGGGACACAGATACGCAGTATTTT | CASSFSRGDTDTQYF
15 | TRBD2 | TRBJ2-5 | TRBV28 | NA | TGTGCCAGCAGCTCTAGCGGGGGGGCCGTAGAGACCCAGTACTTC | CASSSSGGAVETQYF
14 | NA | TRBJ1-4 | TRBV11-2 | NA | TGTGCCAGCAGCTTGGGGGCTCTAGCTGAAAAACTGTTTTTT | CASSLGALAEKLFF
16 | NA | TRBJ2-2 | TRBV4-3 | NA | TGCGCCAGCAGCCAGGGGCGGCCTTCGAACACCGGGGAGCTGTTTTTT | CASSQGRPSNTGELFF
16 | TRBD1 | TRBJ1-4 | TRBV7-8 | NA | TGTGCCAGCAGCCCCACAGGGGGCAGGTCAGGTGAAAAACTGTTTTTT | CASSPTGGRSGEKLFF
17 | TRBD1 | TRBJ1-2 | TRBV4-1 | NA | TGCGCCAGCAGCCCCCGAGATAGGACAGGGGAGGACTATGGCTACACCTTC | CASSPRDRTGEDYGYTF
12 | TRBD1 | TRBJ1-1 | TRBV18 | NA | TGTGCCAGCTCACCGGACAGGCCTGAAGCTTTCTTT | CASSPDRPEAFF
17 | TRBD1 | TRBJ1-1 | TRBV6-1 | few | TGTGCCAGCAGTGAAGCGTGGGACAGAGTTTTTAACACTGAAGCTTTCTTT | CASSEAWDRVFNTEAFF
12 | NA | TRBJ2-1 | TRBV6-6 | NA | TGTGCCAGCAGTGGCAGGGTTTATGAGCAGTTCTTC | CASSGRVYEQFF
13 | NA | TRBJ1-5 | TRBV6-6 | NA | TGTGCCAGCACACTACAGGGCAATCAGCCCCAGCATTTT | CASTLQGNQPQHF
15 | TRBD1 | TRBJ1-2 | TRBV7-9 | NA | TGTGCCAGCAGCGTAGACAGGGGCGGGTTCTATGGCTACACCTTC | CASSVDRGGFYGYTF
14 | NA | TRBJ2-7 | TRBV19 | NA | TGTGCCAGTAGTATATCGGGCGGGCCCTACGAGCAGTACTTC | CASSISGGPYEQYF
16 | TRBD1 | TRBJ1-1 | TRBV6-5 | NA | TGTGCCAGCAGTTACGCCATGACAGGGGGGAACACTGAAGCTTTCTTT | CASSYAMTGGNTEAFF
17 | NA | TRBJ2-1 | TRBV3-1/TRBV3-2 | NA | TGTGCCAGCAGCCAACCAGCCCATAGGGGGTCCTACAATGAGCAGTTCTTC | CASSQPAHRGSYNEQFF
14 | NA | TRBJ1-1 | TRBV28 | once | TGTGCCAGCAGTTTGGGGCCGTCGAACACTGAAGCTTTCTTT | CASSLGPSNTEAFF
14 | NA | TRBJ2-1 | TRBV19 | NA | TGTGCCTCCTGCCAGGGAAGCAGAAACAATGAGCAGTTCTTC | CASCQGSRNNEQFF
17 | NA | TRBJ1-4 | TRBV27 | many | TGTGCCAGCAGTTTCCGGCATACAGGAACAACTAATGAAAAACTGTTTTTT | CASSFRHTGTTNEKLFF